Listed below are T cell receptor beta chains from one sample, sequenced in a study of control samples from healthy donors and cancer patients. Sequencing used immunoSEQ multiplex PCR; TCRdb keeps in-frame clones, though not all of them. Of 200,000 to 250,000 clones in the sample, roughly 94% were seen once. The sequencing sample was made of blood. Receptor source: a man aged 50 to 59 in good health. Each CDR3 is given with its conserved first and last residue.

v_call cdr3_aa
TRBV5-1 CASSWGQAVNGYTF
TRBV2 CASSLDSHEQYF
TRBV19 CASRKGAPNTEAFF
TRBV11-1 CASSPETGGITEAFF
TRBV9 CASSVEMHNEQFF
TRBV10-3 CAISRLQTDRETQYF
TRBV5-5 CASSFIGRDYEQYF
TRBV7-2 CASSSTGTYQPQHF
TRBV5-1 CASSPDRTNTEAFF
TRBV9 CASSADRSTYEQYF
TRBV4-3 CASSFTTSTGELFF
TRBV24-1 CATSDSDRYYGYTF
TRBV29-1 CSDGTEAFF
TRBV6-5 CASRRVAGDEKLFF
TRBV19 CASRWGPGNSPLHF
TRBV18 CASSLAEGNTEAFF
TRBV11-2 CASSLVSNYGYTF
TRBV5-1 CASSPSGGYYNEQFF
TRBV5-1 CASSSYRLDTQYF
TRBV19 CARFDLRDCAKETQYF
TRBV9 CASSVGGTSYGYTF
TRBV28 CASIGTGYSWDTQYF
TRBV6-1 CASSEDGNTEAFF
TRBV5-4 CASKDRGRGVQETQYF
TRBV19 CASSTHPGTGGSEKLFF
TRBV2 CASNRGTEAFF
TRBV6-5 CAAGRGALPGELFF
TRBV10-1 CASSERRLNTEAFF
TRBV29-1 CSVGMTSNQPQHF
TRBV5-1 CASSLGQPRTYEQYF
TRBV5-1 CASSLESGTQYF
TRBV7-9 CASSLSGGPTDTQYF
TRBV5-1 CASSPRWGGGTEAFF
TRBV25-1 CASSGGTGKETQYF
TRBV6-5 CASSYSAGPGANVLTF
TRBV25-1 CASTEGTPNTGELFF
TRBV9 CASSLDVGGYGYTF
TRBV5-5 CASSSIGQGSSPLHF
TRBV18 CASSPFSVGNTGELFF